The T cell receptor (beta chain) under discussion was sequenced for a study of T cell repertoires in cytomegalovirus infection. V shed 6 bases and J shed 6 bases, with 15 bases lying between them. CDR1 LNHDA and CDR2 SQIVND come from the germline V gene (reference sequence). CDR3 length: 13 amino acids. One entry per CDR3 protein results from TCRdb running MiXCR on the reads. This repertoire shows approximately 990,000 distinct CDR3 sequences, more than 25% found once; its top ten account for more than 12%. For this clonotype: The antigen remains undetermined.

This TCR was sampled from a human donor in good health (CMV status not recorded). Some clones in this sample may be carry-over from other donors' samples. The genes are TRBV19 and TRBJ2-7; TRBD2 is a possible D gene (6 bases). The source material was cultured CD8+ T cells from PBMCs, sampled from culture after CMV antigen stimulation. CDR3 in DNA: TGTGCCAGTAGCGCGAGGGGAGGATCCGAGCAGTACTTC. Amino acid sequence: CASSARGGSEQYF. Drawing the rest from reference TRBV19 and TRBJ2-7, the complete variable domain is DGGITQSPKYLFRKEGQNVTLSCEQNLNHDAMYWYRQDPGQGLRLIYYSQIVNDFQKGDIAEGYSVSREKKESFPLTVTSAQKNPTAFYLCASSARGGSEQYFGPGTRLTVT.